This TCR beta chain derives from a study of cytomegalovirus exposure and HLA in healthy donors. Study findings and constraints: The authors assumed roughly uniform sequencing depth across donors for presence/absence analyses. CMV serostatus was the sole immune exposure data available. It was reportedly the case that the classifier diagnosed cytomegalovirus status with high specificity and sensitivity.

From germline, CDR1 is KGHSH and CDR2 LQKENI. Trimming removed 1 base from V and 0 bases from J, with 10 bases in between. The CDR3 sequence is 16 residues long. Comment on this clone: Its antigen is not identified.

Use of 60 Vbeta and 13 Jbeta primers characterized the PCR. The data were produced by immunoSEQ multiplex PCR, yet TCRdb's version contains in-frame clones alone and is incomplete. The sample yields 150,000 to 200,000 clones, about 70% seen once. The source material was PBMCs. This receptor was obtained from a man under 40 in good health and CMV-seropositive. The gene calls are TRBV18 and TRBJ1-3, with unresolved D. CDR3 sequence (DNA): TGTGCCAGCTCACCACAGCGGGCTCGCTCTGGAAACACCATATATTTT. Its translation: CASSPQRARSGNTIYF.